The rows below give T cell receptor beta chains drawn from one sample of a study of cytomegalovirus exposure and HLA in healthy donors. Sequencing used immunoSEQ multiplex PCR; TCRdb keeps in-frame clones, though not all of them. In the table there are roughly 150,000 clones, over 65% of which are singletons. The source material was PBMCs. The receptor set was obtained from a male donor in good health and CMV-seronegative. Both conserved end residues are trimmed from each CDR3.

j_call v_call cdr3_aa
TRBJ1-3 TRBV9 ASSATGTDGNTIY
TRBJ2-2 TRBV29-1 SVVEAALNTGELF
TRBJ1-2 TRBV15 ATSSRRGYGYT
TRBJ2-2 TRBV19 ASRYSGAGELF
TRBJ1-4 TRBV27 ASTMTGAGEKLF
TRBJ1-6 TRBV6-1 ASRVTGGDSPLH
TRBJ2-7 TRBV27 ASTLLAGVGEQY
TRBJ2-5 TRBV9 ASSVEASGRETQY
TRBJ2-3 TRBV19 ASRSGRTDTQY
TRBJ1-1 TRBV28 ASSQDRENMNTEAF
TRBJ2-5 TRBV4-1 ASSQISGGETQY
TRBJ2-1 TRBV5-1 ASSPGDTQGF
TRBJ2-1 TRBV19 ASSIVSLGGSAFSEQF
TRBJ2-1 TRBV4-2 ASSQVASVAYNEQF
TRBJ2-1 TRBV4-3 ASSQDSGSYNEQF
TRBJ2-5 TRBV5-1 ASSREPGQGGETQY
TRBJ2-3 TRBV7-2 ASSPGSDPVGTQY
TRBJ2-3 TRBV7-9 ASSSSSGDTQY
TRBJ1-2 TRBV2 ASRAGQGSYGYT
TRBJ2-3 TRBV29-1 REGRLAIDTQY
TRBJ2-7 TRBV27 ASSSFAPSYEQY
TRBJ2-3 TRBV28 ASSLSPLTDTQY
TRBJ2-1 TRBV28 ASMRTAGGGEQF
TRBJ2-7 TRBV25-1 ASSLGLDEQY
TRBJ2-1 TRBV11-2 ASSTWTGVTNEQF
TRBJ2-1 TRBV7-9 ASSLALGNEQF
TRBJ1-5 TRBV7-9 ASSRTGIGQPQH
TRBJ1-1 TRBV27 ASSLQGFRNTEAF
TRBJ2-7 TRBV2 ASSPGQGGEQY
TRBJ2-1 TRBV10-3 AISYGLAGAYNEQF
TRBJ2-2 TRBV7-3 ASSLGLAGVYTGELF
TRBJ2-2 TRBV6-5 ASTGGTGELF
TRBJ2-3 TRBV5-1 ASPARGSKGKNNTDTQY
TRBJ2-7 TRBV6-1 ASSARTGEDEQY
TRBJ2-1 TRBV15 ATSTSGRGYEQF
TRBJ2-1 TRBV9 ASSGSRGNEQF
TRBJ2-7 TRBV29-1 SVGPSRGDREQY
TRBJ2-1 TRBV10-3 AISDEDLAGTYNEQF
TRBJ2-7 TRBV6-5 ASSYFGRTGSYEQY
TRBJ2-7 TRBV19 ARDRSGRYEQY
TRBJ2-1 TRBV7-8 ASSISGSSYNEQF
TRBJ1-1 TRBV11-1 ASSARTGDTEAF
TRBJ2-7 TRBV11-2 ASSLGPGTGTYEQY
TRBJ2-7 TRBV15 ATSREQTKQY
TRBJ1-1 TRBV6-1 ASSEGQPMNTEAF